This is a list of T cell receptor beta chains from one sample in a study of blood T cell repertoires in COVID-19. Generated by immunoSEQ multiplex PCR, the TCRdb table keeps only in-frame clones and is missing some. The sample lists about 190,000 clones; roughly 88% were seen once. Sequenced: peripheral blood. Every receptor here comes from a woman aged 40 to 55 who had recovered from COVID-19. CDR3s include the opening cysteine and the closing phenylalanine or tryptophan. D genes are given only for firm matches. Where a row states a size, it is once, few, many or the class of an expanded clone; other rows omit it.

CDR3aa	CDR3nt	d_gene	v_gene	j_gene	abundance
CASRPTSTGELFF	TGTGCCAGCAGACCAACTAGCACCGGGGAGCTGTTTTTT	.	TRBV12-3/TRBV12-4	TRBJ2-2	.
CASSSYLTGELFF	TGTGCCAGCAGTTCCTACCTCACCGGGGAGCTGTTTTTT	.	TRBV6-5	TRBJ2-2	.
CASSVVRGGSITSTDTQYF	TGTGCCAGCAGCGTAGTCAGAGGAGGATCGATAACCAGCACAGATACGCAGTATTTT	.	TRBV9	TRBJ2-3	.
CASSSSGGRPYNEQFF	TGTGCCAGCAGCTCCTCGGGCGGGAGGCCTTACAATGAGCAGTTCTTC	TRBD2	TRBV5-4	TRBJ2-1	once
CASRPGTGLHEQYF	TGTGCCAGCCGCCCCGGGACAGGGCTACACGAGCAGTACTTC	TRBD1	TRBV19	TRBJ2-7	many
CASMGNGGNSYNEQFF	TGTGCCAGCATGGGAAACGGCGGGAACTCCTACAATGAGCAGTTCTTC	.	TRBV2	TRBJ2-1	.
CASSPLLLAGGGLDTQYF	TGTGCCAGCTCACCACTCCTCCTAGCGGGAGGAGGGTTAGATACGCAGTATTTT	TRBD2	TRBV18	TRBJ2-3	.
CASSQTGGFGNTEAFF	TGTGCCAGCAGCCAGACAGGGGGTTTTGGCAACACTGAAGCTTTCTTT	TRBD1	TRBV27	TRBJ1-1	.
CASSFDVRRPQHF	TGTGCCAGCAGTTTCGATGTCCGTAGGCCCCAGCATTTT	.	TRBV27	TRBJ1-5	.
CASSYPPSGASTDTQYF	TGTGCCAGCAGTTACCCCCCTAGCGGAGCTAGCACAGATACGCAGTATTTT	TRBD2	TRBV6-2/TRBV6-3	TRBJ2-3	.
CASSLQESTFTDTQYF	TGTGCCAGCAGCCTTCAGGAATCTACCTTCACAGATACGCAGTATTTT	.	TRBV4-2	TRBJ2-3	.
CASSLVLAQGGTGELFF	TGTGCCAGCAGCTTAGTATTGGCCCAGGGAGGTACCGGGGAGCTGTTTTTT	.	TRBV11-3	TRBJ2-2	.
CASSPTGGRNGNTIYF	TGCGCCAGCAGCCCAACAGGGGGCCGTAATGGAAACACCATATATTTT	TRBD1	TRBV4-3	TRBJ1-3	few